The rows below give T cell receptor beta chains drawn from one sample of a study of molecular identifiers for immune sequencing clone quantification. Each CDR3 protein gets one entry after TCRdb re-called the PCR reads with MiXCR. The data show roughly 630,000 distinct CDR3 sequences, about 25% seen once. The sequenced material came from naive CD8+ T cells from blood, with Jurkat cell RNA spiked in. These receptors were collected from a human donor in good health. Some libraries in this study had Jurkat cell RNA spiked in. The CDR3 runs from the conserved cysteine through the conserved F or W. The order of the fields is V gene, D gene, clone size, J gene, CDR3 DNA, CDR3 protein. A D gene is named only where the DNA matches it firmly. Rows may omit the clone size; those that give it use once, few, many or a size class.

v_call: TRBV14
d_call: .
clone_size: few
j_call: TRBJ2-7
cdr3_nt: TGTGCCAGCAGCCAAATCGGGTCACGCGACTCCTACGAGCAGTACTTC
cdr3_aa: CASSQIGSRDSYEQYF

v_call: TRBV5-3
d_call: TRBD2
clone_size: few
j_call: TRBJ2-2
cdr3_nt: TGTGCCAGCAGGCCTACTAGCGGGAAGAACACCGGGGAGCTGTTTTTT
cdr3_aa: CASRPTSGKNTGELFF

v_call: TRBV19
d_call: .
clone_size: many
j_call: TRBJ2-1
cdr3_nt: TGTGCCAGCAGTATGGGATTCGATGAGCAGTTCTTC
cdr3_aa: CASSMGFDEQFF

v_call: TRBV9
d_call: .
clone_size: many
j_call: TRBJ2-6
cdr3_nt: TGTGCCAGCAGCGTAAGCAGGGCTGGGGCCAACGTCCTGACTTTC
cdr3_aa: CASSVSRAGANVLTF

v_call: TRBV6-2/TRBV6-3
d_call: .
clone_size: few
j_call: TRBJ2-7
cdr3_nt: TGTGCCAGCAGTTTTGAGGAGACATCCACCGCAGTCACCTACGAGCAGTACTTC
cdr3_aa: CASSFEETSTAVTYEQYF

v_call: TRBV28
d_call: .
clone_size: .
j_call: TRBJ1-2
cdr3_nt: TGTGCCAGCATGAGGGAATCCGCCAGCTATGGCTACACCTTC
cdr3_aa: CASMRESASYGYTF

v_call: TRBV6-5
d_call: TRBD1
clone_size: .
j_call: TRBJ2-3
cdr3_nt: TGTGCCAGCAGTCAAGCAGGGGGTCGGACAGATACGCAGTATTTT
cdr3_aa: CASSQAGGRTDTQYF

v_call: TRBV9
d_call: TRBD2
clone_size: few
j_call: TRBJ2-7
cdr3_nt: TGTGCCAGCAGCCCACGGGGGGGCGGGACATCCTACGAGCAGTACTTC
cdr3_aa: CASSPRGGGTSYEQYF

v_call: TRBV9
d_call: .
clone_size: .
j_call: TRBJ2-3
cdr3_nt: TGTGCCAGCAGTCGAGAAGCGGGTTTCTGGGATAGCACAGATACGCAGTATTTT
cdr3_aa: CASSREAGFWDSTDTQYF

v_call: TRBV5-6
d_call: TRBD2
clone_size: many
j_call: TRBJ2-3
cdr3_nt: TGTGCCAGCAGCTTGGGCTCCGGGACTAGTTTCACAGATACGCAGTATTTT
cdr3_aa: CASSLGSGTSFTDTQYF

v_call: TRBV4-1
d_call: .
clone_size: many
j_call: TRBJ2-7
cdr3_nt: TGCGCCAGCAGCCAAGGCGGGAATTACGAGCAGTACTTC
cdr3_aa: CASSQGGNYEQYF

v_call: TRBV2
d_call: .
clone_size: few
j_call: TRBJ1-2
cdr3_nt: TGTGCCAGCAGTCCGGACACCGTCTATGGCTACACCTTC
cdr3_aa: CASSPDTVYGYTF

v_call: TRBV5-6
d_call: .
clone_size: few
j_call: TRBJ2-7
cdr3_nt: TGTGCCAGCAGCTTTTCTACCCCTGGGAGAACGGACGAGCAGTACTTC
cdr3_aa: CASSFSTPGRTDEQYF

v_call: TRBV7-8
d_call: .
clone_size: many
j_call: TRBJ1-4
cdr3_nt: TGTGCCAGCAGCGATCGGGCCGGACTGTTTTTT
cdr3_aa: CASSDRAGLFF

v_call: TRBV20-1
d_call: .
clone_size: few
j_call: TRBJ2-7
cdr3_nt: TGCAGTGCTGGAAGCGGCCTATCCTACGAGCAGTACTTC
cdr3_aa: CSAGSGLSYEQYF

v_call: TRBV5-1
d_call: TRBD2
clone_size: many
j_call: TRBJ2-1
cdr3_nt: TGCGCCAGCAGCTTCACGGGAGGGTCTTATGAGCAGTTCTTC
cdr3_aa: CASSFTGGSYEQFF

v_call: TRBV3-2
d_call: .
clone_size: .
j_call: TRBJ1-5
cdr3_nt: TGTGCCAGCAGCCCTATCGGGACAGTCCATCAGCCCCAGCATTTT
cdr3_aa: CASSPIGTVHQPQHF

v_call: TRBV27
d_call: TRBD1
clone_size: .
j_call: TRBJ1-6
cdr3_nt: TGTGCCAGCGCTACCGGGACAGGGGTGGATTCACCCCTCCACTTT
cdr3_aa: CASATGTGVDSPLHF

v_call: TRBV19
d_call: TRBD1
clone_size: few
j_call: TRBJ1-5
cdr3_nt: TGTGCCAGTAGTATAAGGGGACAGGGGCATCAGCCCCAGCATTTT
cdr3_aa: CASSIRGQGHQPQHF

v_call: TRBV4-3
d_call: TRBD1
clone_size: .
j_call: TRBJ2-3
cdr3_nt: TGCGCCAGCAGCCAAGCCGGGGCAGGACAGGGTACAGATACGCAGTATTTT
cdr3_aa: CASSQAGAGQGTDTQYF

v_call: TRBV20-1
d_call: .
clone_size: many
j_call: TRBJ2-7
cdr3_nt: TGCAGTGCTAGAGATGTCACATATGCCTACGAGCAGTACTTC
cdr3_aa: CSARDVTYAYEQYF

v_call: TRBV27
d_call: .
clone_size: few
j_call: TRBJ2-7
cdr3_nt: TGTGCCAGCAGTTTCATCTATGGACAGTACGAGCAGTACTTC
cdr3_aa: CASSFIYGQYEQYF

v_call: TRBV20-1
d_call: TRBD2
clone_size: .
j_call: TRBJ2-1
cdr3_nt: TGCAGTGCTAGAGATGCCGGGACTAGCGGGAGCCTACTATCCGGTGAGCAGTTCTTC
cdr3_aa: CSARDAGTSGSLLSGEQFF

v_call: TRBV19
d_call: .
clone_size: .
j_call: TRBJ1-5
cdr3_nt: TGTGCCAGTACCAACCTAGTCTATTATCAGCCCCAGCATTTT
cdr3_aa: CASTNLVYYQPQHF

v_call: TRBV5-1
d_call: .
clone_size: many
j_call: TRBJ1-4
cdr3_nt: TGCGCCAGCAGCTTGAGCATGGACTCTGGTGAAAAACTGTTTTTT
cdr3_aa: CASSLSMDSGEKLFF

v_call: TRBV7-9
d_call: .
clone_size: many
j_call: TRBJ1-1
cdr3_nt: TGTGCCAGCAGCTCCCCCGGAGCAGGGCACGTAGCTTTCTTT
cdr3_aa: CASSSPGAGHVAFF

v_call: TRBV27
d_call: TRBD1
clone_size: .
j_call: TRBJ1-1
cdr3_nt: TGTGCCAGCAGGCCGGGACAGCGGAACACTGAAGCTTTCTTT
cdr3_aa: CASRPGQRNTEAFF

v_call: TRBV4-3
d_call: .
clone_size: many
j_call: TRBJ2-3
cdr3_nt: TGCGCCAGCAGCCAAGATCTGGACCGCTTTGATACGCAGTATTTT
cdr3_aa: CASSQDLDRFDTQYF